The 27 T cell receptor beta chains in this list originate from one sample, sequenced in a study of Tregs in tolerant kidney transplant recipients. Data came from immunoSEQ multiplex PCR; TCRdb stores just in-frame clones and leaves some out. This table has some 250,000 clones, 84% appearing once. The source material was CD4+ T cells from blood. The origin of the receptors is a human donor in good health.

The V gene is TRBV5-1, the J gene TRBJ1-1; D remains unclear. With 5 bases removed from V and 1 base from J, the gap between germline ends came to 12 bases. Germline loops: CDR1 SGHRS, CDR2 YFSETQ. The CDR3 consists of 14 residues. The CDR3 sequence: CASSKGPGNTEAFF. The CDR3, as DNA: TGCGCCAGCAGTAAGGGCCCAGGGAACACTGAAGCTTTCTTT.

V and J are TRBV11-2 and TRBJ1-2, with a possible D match to TRBD1 (6 bases). The CDR3 sequence is 18 residues long. The germline gives CDR1 SGHAT, CDR2 FQNNGV. V was shortened by 1 base and J by 0 bases, with 18 bases between the two germline ends. CDR3 nucleotides: TGTGCCAGCAGCTTAGTAGCGACGGGAAAGGGGGCTAACTATGGCTACACCTTC. Translating it yields CASSLVATGKGANYGYTF.

This rearrangement joins TRBV18 to TRBJ2-3; D possibly corresponds to TRBD1 (5 bases). Trimming took 0 bases from V and 3 from J, leaving 16 bases between them. The CDR3 runs to 17 residues. Germline assignment: CDR1 KGHSH and CDR2 LQKENI. DNA for the CDR3: TGTGCCAGCTCACCACCGTGGAGTCCAGGGCAAACAGATACGCAGTATTTT. This encodes CASSPPWSPGQTDTQYF.

The V gene is TRBV6-5, the J gene TRBJ2-3, with a tentative D call TRBD1 (6 bases). Germline V gene sequence: CDR1 MNHEY, CDR2 SVGAGI. This CDR3 region has 14 residues. The germline V and J ends were trimmed by 5 bases and 3 bases, with 12 bases remaining between them. Written as DNA, the CDR3 is TGTGCCAGCAGTGTACAGGGTCGGACAGATACGCAGTATTTT. This codes for CASSVQGRTDTQYF.

This sequence joins TRBV5-8 and TRBJ1-5; maybe TRBD1 (5 bases). The V gene's germline CDR1 is SGHTS and CDR2 YDEGEE. The V and J ends lost 4 bases and 4 bases respectively, with 9 bases between them. The CDR3 sequence is 13 residues long. The CDR3 is CASSPDSNQPQHF. Written as DNA, the CDR3 is TGTGCCAGCAGCCCTGACAGTAATCAGCCCCAGCATTTT.

J is TRBJ2-7 and V is TRBV6-5; D gene ambiguous. The CDR3 loop spans 14 amino acids. V lost 7 bases and J 1 base, leaving 14 bases between the germline ends. The germline V gene has CDR1 MNHEY and CDR2 SVGAGI. CDR3 protein: CASTLVDGSYEQYF. The CDR3 nucleotides read TGTGCCAGCACCTTAGTGGACGGATCCTACGAGCAGTACTTC.

The chain couples TRBV30 to TRBJ2-7; TRBD1 agrees at 10 bases. CDR1 GTSNPN and CDR2 SVGIG come from the germline V gene (reference sequence). CDR3 length: 16 residues. Germline trimming cut 2 bases from V and 2 bases from J; bases unmatched to any gene: 9. This CDR3 reads CAWSPLLGTGAYEQYF. CDR3 nucleotides: TGTGCCTGGAGTCCCTTGCTCGGGACAGGGGCCTACGAGCAGTACTTC. The full variable domain, in which reference TRBV30 and TRBJ2-7 provide the parts outside the CDR3, is SQTIHQWPATLVQPVGSPLSLECTVEGTSNPNLYWYRQAAGRGLQLLFYSVGIGQISSEVPQNLSASRPQDRQFILSSKKLLLSDSGFYLCAWSPLLGTGAYEQYFGPGTRLTVT.

V gene TRBV6-6 combines with J gene TRBJ2-3; 8 bases map to TRBD2. The CDR3 sequence is 16 residues long. Germline CDR1 and CDR2: MNHNY and SVGAGI (reference sequence). Trimming at V came to 4 bases and at J to 2 bases, leaving 8 bases not matched to a gene. CDR3 in amino acids: CASSSPQRGSTDTQYF. CDR3 sequence (DNA): TGTGCCAGCAGTTCCCCTCAGCGGGGGTCCACAGATACGCAGTATTTT.

The chain has TRBV9 and TRBJ1-3; maybe TRBD1 (6 bases). The CDR3 is 14 amino acids. Germline V gene sequence: CDR1 SGDLS, CDR2 YYNGEE. Trimming shortened V by 3 bases and J by 4 bases, and 11 bases separated the two germline ends. In nucleotides, the CDR3 is TGTGCCAGCAGCGCCACAGGGTACGGAAACACCATATATTTT. Amino acids: CASSATGYGNTIYF.

The chain carries TRBV19 and TRBJ2-3; no reliable D call. V gave up 5 bases and J gave up 0 bases, with 15 bases separating them. The CDR3 length is 16 residues. CDR1 LNHDA and CDR2 SQIVND come from the germline V gene (reference sequence). The CDR3: CASSGSRVTSTDTQYF. The CDR3 DNA follows: TGTGCCAGTAGTGGGTCTAGAGTTACTAGCACAGATACGCAGTATTTT.

The rearrangement joins TRBV7-3 to TRBJ1-1; D might be TRBD1 (5 bases). V was cut by 4 bases and J by 4 bases, with 10 bases left in between. The germline gives CDR1 SGHTA, CDR2 FQGTGA. This CDR3 has 13 residues. Here the CDR3 reads CASSSQGTTEAFF. The CDR3 region has the DNA TGTGCCAGCAGCTCGCAGGGTACCACTGAAGCTTTCTTT.

The V call is TRBV5-5, the J call TRBJ2-7; D perhaps matches TRBD1 (5 bases). Germline-derived CDR1 and CDR2 are SGHKS and YYEKEE (reference sequence). The CDR3 extends over 15 amino acids. Trimming removed 3 bases at V and 1 base at J, with 14 bases between. As DNA, the CDR3 is TGTGCCAGCAGCTCCGGACACCCTTTATCCTACGAGCAGTACTTC. Protein: CASSSGHPLSYEQYF.

This clone has a single count. The chain has TRBV20-1 and TRBJ2-5; D might be TRBD1 (5 bases). V lost 7 bases and J lost 6, with 12 bases in between. There are 11 residues in the CDR3. Germline CDR1 is DFQATT and CDR2 is SNEGSKA (reference sequence). CDR3 region: CSGGRIQTQYF. CDR3 DNA sequence: TGCAGTGGGGGCAGGATCCAGACCCAGTACTTC.

The chain uses TRBV2 and TRBJ1-4; D is possibly TRBD1 (6 bases). Between the trimmed V and J ends, which lost 5 bases and 3 bases, there was a span of 13 bases. Germline V gives CDR1 SNHLY, CDR2 FYNNEI. The CDR3 has 15 amino acids. CDR3 coding DNA: TGTGCCAGCAGTCCTAACAGGGCACCTAATGAAAAACTGTTTTTT. Amino acid sequence: CASSPNRAPNEKLFF.

The DNA of the CDR3 is TGCAGCGTCCAGTCTGGGAGCTCCTATAATTCACCCCTCCACTTT. This encodes CSVQSGSSYNSPLHF. The chain combines TRBV29-1 with TRBJ1-6; D gene unclear. CDR3 length equals 15 residues. Trimming shortened V by 6 bases and J by 0 bases, and 12 bases separated the two germline ends. CDR1 is SQVTM and CDR2 is ANQGSEA in the germline V gene.

This rearrangement joins TRBV29-1 to TRBJ1-2; 8 bases are a match to TRBD1. The trim removed 7 bases at V and 2 bases at J, leaving 3 bases unmatched. CDR1 and CDR2 (germline): SQVTM, ANQGSEA. The CDR3 runs to 12 residues. The CDR3 region has the DNA TGCAGCGGTCGGACAGGGAACTATGGCTACACCTTC. Amino acid sequence: CSGRTGNYGYTF.

The chain is built from TRBV4-1 and TRBJ1-4; maybe TRBD1 (6 bases). V shed 10 bases and J shed 4 bases, with 16 bases lying between them. Per germline, CDR1 MGHRA and CDR2 YSYEKL. This CDR3 has 14 amino acids. CDR3 in DNA: TGCGCCACTAGACAAACAGGGTTTAATGAAAAACTGTTTTTT. Protein sequence: CATRQTGFNEKLFF.

In DNA, the CDR3 is TGTGCCAGCAGTTGGGCGCGGGGCGCATACAATGAGCAGTTCTTC. Encoded protein: CASSWARGAYNEQFF. This chain uses TRBV6-5 with TRBJ2-1; D is perhaps TRBD2 (6 bases). Germline V CDR1 and CDR2: MNHEY, SVGAGI. Trimming took off 4 bases at V and 4 bases at J, with 14 bases between the two ends. The CDR3 sequence is 15 residues long.

The chain has TRBV19 and TRBJ1-4; no firm D call. Trimming removed 5 bases at V and 8 bases at J, with 9 bases between. From germline, CDR1 is LNHDA and CDR2 SQIVND (reference sequence). The CDR3 loop spans 12 amino acids. CDR3 DNA sequence: TGTGCCAGTAGTGCGCTGGGAGAAAAACTGTTTTTT. It is translated as CASSALGEKLFF.

This sequence joins TRBV19 and TRBJ1-5; 7 bases line up with TRBD1. J was trimmed by 6 bases and V by 7 bases; bases with no gene match: 6. The length of the CDR3 is 13 residues. CDR1 and CDR2 (germline): LNHDA, SQIVND (reference sequence). The CDR3 DNA is TGTGCCAGTACCTACAGGGGTGGTCAGCCCCAGCATTTT. It yields the protein CASTYRGGQPQHF.

The chain is built from TRBV2 and TRBJ1-6; D remains ambiguous. V was shortened by 6 bases and J by 0 bases, with 9 bases between the two germline ends. CDR1 is SNHLY and CDR2 is FYNNEI in the germline V gene. CDR3 length: 15 amino acids. For the CDR3, the DNA is TGTGCCAGCAGAACAGTCAGCTCCTATAATTCACCCCTCCACTTT. It yields the protein CASRTVSSYNSPLHF.

The chain recombines TRBV19 with TRBJ1-1, with D possibly being TRBD1 (5 bases). Trimming cost V 6 bases and J 3 bases, with 14 bases left between them. This CDR3 is 14 amino acids long. In germline, CDR1 is LNHDA, CDR2 SQIVND (reference sequence). This CDR3 is CASRPKAGYTEAFF. CDR3 nucleotide sequence: TGTGCCAGTAGACCCAAAGCAGGGTACACTGAAGCTTTCTTT.

The chain links TRBV5-6 to TRBJ1-4; D is unclear. The CDR3 runs 16 residues. The V gene's germline CDR1 is SGHDT and CDR2 YYEEEE. Trimming cost V 0 bases and J 0 bases, with 9 bases left between them. The CDR3 DNA reads TGTGCCAGCAGCTTGGGCCCGACCCCAACTAATGAAAAACTGTTTTTT. Protein product: CASSLGPTPTNEKLFF.

The CDR3 is CASSPRGGGTGELFF. The CDR3 DNA sequence: TGTGCCAGCAGCCCAAGGGGGGGCGGCACCGGGGAGCTGTTTTTT. V is TRBV7-9 and J is TRBJ2-2; D possibly corresponds to TRBD2 (7 bases). V was cut by 5 bases and J by 4 bases, with 14 bases left in between. The CDR3 is made up of 15 amino acids. Germline CDR1 is SEHNR and CDR2 is FQNEAQ (reference sequence).

The CDR3 DNA reads as TGTGCCAGCAGCTTAGCGAGAGGACAGGGGATCAGTGAGCAGTTCTTC. Protein product: CASSLARGQGISEQFF. V is TRBV7-8 and J is TRBJ2-1; TRBD1 matches 9 bases. The V segment lost 0 bases and the J segment 9 bases; nucleotides outside the gene matches: 9. Germline values: CDR1 SGHVS, CDR2 FQNEAQ. The CDR3 is 16 amino acids.

The gene calls are TRBV30 and TRBJ2-3, with 11 bases aligning to TRBD2. CDR1 is GTSNPN, CDR2 SVGIG, per germline (reference sequence). The CDR3 totals 16 residues. Trimming removed 4 bases from V and 4 bases from J; junction bases left unmatched: 10. The CDR3 is CAWIGEIAGGADTQYF. In DNA form, the CDR3 reads TGTGCCTGGATTGGGGAGATAGCGGGGGGGGCAGATACGCAGTATTTT.

V is TRBV30 and J is TRBJ1-3, with a weak D call TRBD1 (6 bases). Trimming stripped 0 bases from V and 7 bases from J, with 16 bases between. Germline V lookup: CDR1 GTSNPN, CDR2 SVGIG (reference sequence). CDR3 length: 15 amino acids. Here the CDR3 reads CAWSVRGALGNTIYF. CDR3 coding DNA: TGTGCCTGGAGTGTACGGGGGGCGCTTGGGAACACCATATATTTT.